The entry that follows covers one TCR beta chain sequence. Its antigen is still unknown. No quality values exist for individual bases; no much larger clone is one base distant. To prepare the library, the immunoSEQ multiplex PCR assay was applied. For the multiplex PCR, a mixture combining 60 forward primers for TCR Vbeta segments and 13 reverse primers for TCR Jbeta segments was used. Amplification of the CDR3 region of rearranged TCR beta genes was performed with a multiplex PCR assay on genomic DNA. Amplified TCR beta libraries were sequenced as 87-base-pair reads on the Illumina HiSeq System. The authors' analysis ran thus. A later analysis counted about 82 million unique TCR beta chains across the 650 to 700 repertoires, and 9.5 million to 11 million of these chains were shared by at least two donors. Raw reads were error-corrected and collapsed into unique sequences by a nearest-neighbor algorithm in which closely related sequences were merged to remove PCR and sequencing errors. To assign V, D and J gene segments, CDR3 sequences were aligned to IMGT reference sequences. For a sequence to be retained, at least a six-nucleotide match to both a V gene segment and a J gene segment was required. Rearrangements were classified as productive when the CDR3 lacked stop codons and remained in frame with V and J, and all other rearrangements were classified as non-productive. Following IMGT convention, CDR3 was defined as the stretch from the second conserved V-encoded cysteine up to the conserved J-encoded phenylalanine. In an earlier analysis of some 550 of the donors, sequences lacking an unambiguous match to a single V gene segment were excluded. In an earlier analysis of about 590 of the donors, a V segment was called functional when productive rearrangements were above 56.7%, and segregating when the standard deviation between donors exceeded 5%. To diagnose cytomegalovirus status from the catalog of TCR beta chain sequences, a statistical classification framework was built. In a later analysis, TCR nucleotide sequences were compared against IMGT/GENE-DB human TR gene sequences so that V and J genes could be assigned. A later analysis assigned CDR3 sequences and most-parsimonious VDJ recombination scenarios with the TCRdist pipeline. In a later analysis, each TCR beta chain was defined by its CDR3 amino acid sequence together with its V-gene family, and reads without a unique V-gene family were excluded. To address suspected cross-contamination and a sequencing artifact, a later analysis removed 450 to 700 highly shared, low-generation-probability nucleotide sequences. For each public chain, a later analysis derived a clonal expansion index from normalized ranks of inferred template counts within each repertoire. A later analysis computed generation probabilities with a VDJ recombination model fitted to out-of-frame rearrangements, and checked the results against IGoR. In a later analysis, hypergeometric tests were used to score TCR-TCR, TCR-HLA and TCR-CMV co-occurrence, with a repertoire-size bias correction applied to TCR pairs. To estimate false discovery rates, a later analysis permuted the HLA or CMV assignments 20 times. In a later analysis, co-occurring TCRs were grouped using DBSCAN, with TCRdist sequence similarity added in when clustering inside HLA-allele-positive subsets. Co-occurrence clustering excluded repertoires with fewer than 30,000 or more than 120,000 public chains, plus five with anomalous nucleotide sharing. What TCRdb holds here is the immuneACCESS table cut down to in-frame rearrangements. Part of the clones is not present; checked against another copy, under half of the missing clones reflect an unresolved V gene, and the others are unexplained. The V and J calls and clone size were taken over from that table, and D and trimming were inferred from the DNA. In this sample the table shows some 190,000 clones, about 88% of which occur a single time. Approximately 2% of the sample goes to the ten largest clones.

These data are taken from a study of cytomegalovirus exposure and HLA in healthy donors (dated by TCRdb to the late 2010s). Looking at the study overall: An earlier analysis of approximately 600 of the donors reported more than 250 Gb of sequence data and 100 million to 130 million unique TCR beta sequences from approximately 180 million T cells. Approximately 300 gigabases of sequencing data and approximately 92 million unique TCR sequences made up an early release that covered 500 to 700 HLA-typed donors. Of the 398 genotyped donors, around 81% fell in the genetic ancestry cluster associated with self-reported Caucasian donors. The study aimed to test whether cataloging public T cell receptors could reveal signatures of past pathogen exposure. The study profiled the T cell repertoires of 666 subjects by immunosequencing and related them to cytomegalovirus serostatus. A separate validation cohort of 100 to 150 different subjects was used in addition to the roughly 720-subject first cohort. High-throughput TCR immunosequencing, statistical association of individual TCRs with disease status, and machine learning were combined to predict cytomegalovirus infection status. In a later analysis, previously published TCR beta repertoires from 500 to 750 donors were re-analyzed and high-resolution HLA genotyping was added so that TCR occurrence patterns could be studied. Rather than drawing on any new phenotypic data, the later analysis identified candidate immune exposures from TCR beta sequences and the way those sequences occurred across donors. In an earlier analysis of more than 550 of the donors, high-throughput TCR beta sequencing was used to judge whether each TCR beta V gene segment behaved as functional or pseudogenic. Donor age, sex, ethnicity and CMV serostatus were collected together with the repertoire data. A later genetic analysis took genome-wide SNP genotypes for about 55% of the 666 donors and used that subset as a discovery cohort. All discovery cohort repertoires had been generated on a single sequencing platform. Class I and class II HLA loci were covered by the typing at four-digit resolution. Typing coverage varied by locus: roughly 620-640 donors for A, B, C, DRB1 and DQB1; more than 500 for DQA1; 600 to 610 for DPA1; roughly 450 for DPB1. Because of strong linkage in the cohort, roughly five DR-DQ haplotypes were treated as single units for association and clustering. Among 300 to 450 genotyped donors of the cohort, an average of approximately 230,000 unique TCR beta nucleotide sequences were sequenced per donor, around a sixth of them non-productive.

The cohort comprised under 700 healthy bone marrow donors. At the time of sampling, all cohort members were nominally healthy, though unrecorded immune exposures were likely present. The donor was CMV seronegative and was included in the group of several hundred seronegative cohort members. Each donor provided a peripheral blood sample, and peripheral blood mononuclear cells were used for TCR beta sequencing. The Qiagen DNeasy Blood Extraction Kit was used to extract genomic DNA from the blood cell samples. General findings and caveats noted by the study authors: At a false discovery rate of 0.05, a later analysis linked about 17,000 TCR beta sequences to specific HLA alleles. Because the 87-base-pair reads could not distinguish some IMGT-functional V segments, including TRBV6-2 and TRBV6-3, those segments were excluded. A cluster of highly shared sequence variants was judged likely to represent a technical artifact of the sequencing pipeline. A later analysis found that most CMV-associated TCR beta chains appeared HLA-restricted, with HLA associations seemingly driven largely by CMV exposure. In a later genetic analysis, a missense DCLRE1C variant was associated with V-gene and J-gene trimming of TCR beta chains, and the association was replicated in an independent cohort. When HLA alleles, especially DR and DQ, strongly co-occurred, attributing TCR associations to individual alleles was difficult. Because some donors lacked HLA typing at each locus, the association tests relied only on the typed subset. A later analysis reported that several top co-occurrence clusters appeared linked to parvovirus B19, influenza, CMV and Epstein-Barr virus. It was suggested by the authors that the approach could potentially be generalized to other disease states and immunological phenotypes. Most TCR sequences were observed very rarely across donors, whereas some public TCRs were present in many individuals. Correlated functional status among segregating V segments might reflect linkage disequilibrium, but an unknown experimental factor could not be ruled out. A later analysis found that TCR association rates varied across HLA loci, with DRB1 alleles showing the most associated TCRs and HLA-C alleles the fewest. Compared with equally common non-associated chains, HLA-associated TCR beta chains in a later analysis were more clonally expanded and had lower generation probabilities. The classifier was reported to diagnose cytomegalovirus status with high specificity and sensitivity in both the original cohort and the validation cohort. In an earlier analysis of about 550 of the donors, most TCR beta V segments were observed in productive rearrangements about 87% or about 30% of the time, broadly matching IMGT annotations. According to a later genetic analysis, donors in an Asian-associated ancestry cluster had fewer N-insertions in productive TCRs than the approximately 700-donor mean. A few of the identified cytomegalovirus-associated TCR beta chains were confirmed in vitro to be specific for cytomegalovirus antigens. The cohort was sequenced for TCR beta chains only, and without alpha or paired-chain data the features that could be detected were limited. A further reported finding was that TCR beta sequences accurately predicted the HLA-A and HLA-B alleles for most subjects in the first cohort. Presence/absence analyses assumed roughly uniform sequencing depth across donors, an assumption that may not hold. The earlier analysis of almost 600 of the donors excluded some 15 rarely observed V segments, including chromosome 9 orphons, because counts were too low. For the cohort, immune exposure information was limited to CMV serostatus. The study listed 164 TCR beta chains as associated with cytomegalovirus.

The CDR3 has 14 amino acids, counting the end cysteine and phenylalanine. Only the CDR3 portion is preserved as DNA: 42 bases, with reading frame beginning at the first base. Via the germline V gene, CDR1 is MNHEY and CDR2 SVGAGI. The junction shows trimming of 2 bases on V and 6 bases on J, and the gene matches do not reach 5 bases of it. The receptor chain draws on TRBV6-5 and TRBJ1-1, and 8 bases in between align with TRBD1. The source material was PBMCs. The origin of this receptor is a woman younger than 35 in good health and CMV-seronegative. The CDR3 protein is CASSYRTGTAEAFF. The nucleotide sequence is given as TGTGCCAGCAGTTACAGGACAGGGACAGCTGAAGCTTTCTTT.